This T cell receptor (beta chain) was found in a study of T cells after yellow fever vaccination. A single record per CDR3 protein comes from TCRdb applying MiXCR to the 5' RACE reads. The sample includes 340,000 or so distinct CDR3 sequences, about an eighth of them seen just once. This clonotype was sampled from a man between 18 and 35 years old who received the YFV17D yellow fever vaccine. The specimen comprised CD4+ T cells sorted from PBMCs, sampled 15 days after the yellow fever booster vaccination.

The CDR3 loop is CASRREFQETQYF. CDR3 DNA: TGTGCCAGCCGCCGGGAGTTCCAAGAGACCCAGTACTTC. The J gene is TRBJ2-5, the V gene TRBV18, with D possibly TRBD2 on 6 matching bases. This CDR3 has 13 amino acids. Germline V gene sequence: CDR1 KGHSH, CDR2 LQKENI. V was trimmed by 8 bases and J by 1 base, leaving 11 bases between them.